A selection of T cell receptor beta chains follows, all from one sample in a study of CD4 T cells in relation to SARS-CoV-2 and coronaviruses. Produced via immunoSEQ multiplex PCR; TCRdb's table is partial and in-frame only. The sample includes 20,000 or so clones, about 77% seen only once; the top ten take about 18%. No antigens are known for them. The sample comprised CD4+ T cells from PBMCs, cultured in vitro. These receptors came from a human donor in good health. The CDR3 runs from the conserved cysteine through the conserved F or W. The D gene is left open where the match is weak. Clone size appears in some rows only: once, few, many, or a class for an expanded clone.

v_call,j_call,clone_size,d_call,cdr3_aa,cdr3_nt
TRBV5-1,TRBJ2-7,-,TRBD2,CASSSRLAGTYEQYF,TGCGCCAGCAGCTCCCGACTAGCGGGAACCTACGAGCAGTACTTC
TRBV19,TRBJ1-5,few,-,CASPYSNQPQHF,TGTGCCAGCCCATATAGCAATCAGCCCCAGCATTTT
TRBV10-1,TRBJ2-1,once,-,CASSGSGGNEQFF,TGCGCCAGCAGTGGATCTGGAGGGAATGAGCAGTTCTTC
TRBV28,TRBJ1-1,-,-,CASSPQTGLGWTEAFF,TGTGCCAGCAGTCCGCAGACAGGCTTAGGGTGGACTGAAGCTTTCTTT
TRBV19,TRBJ2-2,-,-,CASTPRGSTGELFF,TGTGCCAGTACCCCACGGGGGAGCACCGGGGAGCTGTTTTTT
TRBV5-1,TRBJ2-7,-,TRBD2,CASSLTPLGTSGTYEQYF,TGCGCCAGCAGCCTCACACCTCTCGGGACTAGCGGGACTTACGAGCAGTACTTC
TRBV15,TRBJ2-5,few,TRBD1,CATSRVQGQGETQYF,TGTGCCACCAGCAGAGTGCAGGGACAGGGGGAGACCCAGTACTTC
TRBV7-2,TRBJ2-1,-,-,CASSLAGEIGEQFF,TGTGCCAGCAGCTTAGCAGGGGAGATCGGTGAGCAGTTCTTC
TRBV6-5,TRBJ2-3,-,TRBD2,CASSVAGYSTDTQYF,TGTGCCAGCAGCGTAGCGGGATATAGCACAGATACGCAGTATTTT
TRBV5-4,TRBJ2-1,-,TRBD2,CASSRQTSGSLNEQFF,TGTGCCAGCAGCCGACAGACTAGCGGGTCCTTAAATGAGCAGTTCTTC
TRBV2,TRBJ1-6,-,-,CASSEWAGGAESPLHF,TGTGCCAGCAGTGAATGGGCCGGGGGGGCGGAATCACCCCTCCACTTT
TRBV2,TRBJ2-3,-,TRBD2,CASSLLGLAGTDTQYF,TGTGCCAGCAGCCTATTGGGACTAGCGGGCACAGATACGCAGTATTTT
TRBV3-1/TRBV3-2,TRBJ2-1,-,-,CASSGNEQFF,TGTGCCAGCAGCGGGAATGAGCAGTTCTTC
TRBV5-1,TRBJ2-1,-,TRBD1,CASSVGTGDPYNEQFF,TGCGCCAGCAGCGTAGGTACAGGGGATCCCTACAATGAGCAGTTCTTC
TRBV6-5,TRBJ1-1,-,TRBD1,CASSRDRALSTEAFF,TGTGCCAGCAGCCGGGACAGGGCGTTAAGCACTGAAGCTTTCTTT
TRBV5-5,TRBJ1-2,once,TRBD1,CASSLASDRGLGYTF,TGTGCCAGCAGCTTGGCGTCCGACAGGGGTTTGGGCTACACCTTC
TRBV5-1,TRBJ1-4,once,-,CASSLGPGEKLFF,TGCGCCAGCAGCTTGGGACCCGGTGAAAAACTGTTTTTT
TRBV19,TRBJ1-5,few,-,CASSVVPGGNQPQHF,TGTGCCAGTAGTGTGGTCCCGGGGGGCAATCAGCCCCAGCATTTT
TRBV5-1,TRBJ1-3,-,-,CASSSYEGWIENTIYF,TGCGCCAGCAGCTCCTACGAGGGTTGGATTGAAAACACCATATATTTT
TRBV11-2,TRBJ2-2,-,TRBD1,CASSSGTVAKGELFF,TGTGCCAGCAGCTCCGGGACAGTGGCAAAGGGGGAGCTGTTTTTT
TRBV19,TRBJ2-2,few,TRBD2,CASSIEAPSGTNTGELFF,TGTGCCAGTAGTATAGAGGCCCCTAGCGGGACGAACACCGGGGAGCTGTTTTTT
TRBV5-1,TRBJ2-7,-,-,CASSRISRGAGSSYEQYF,TGCGCCAGCAGCCGGATCTCCCGGGGGGCTGGAAGCTCCTACGAGCAGTACTTC
TRBV19,TRBJ2-5,once,TRBD1,CASSKNPQGAMETQYF,TGTGCCAGTAGTAAAAACCCACAGGGGGCGATGGAGACCCAGTACTTC
TRBV19,TRBJ2-7,once,-,CASSKGADGNEQYF,TGTGCCAGTAGTAAGGGTGCGGACGGTAACGAGCAGTACTTC
TRBV24-1,TRBJ2-3,-,-,CATSEGPFAPTDTQYF,TGTGCCACCAGTGAGGGACCCTTCGCCCCCACAGATACGCAGTATTTT
TRBV6-5,TRBJ1-1,-,TRBD1,CASRMDRLNTEAFF,TGTGCCAGCAGGATGGACAGGCTGAACACTGAAGCTTTCTTT
TRBV6-5,TRBJ1-2,few,TRBD1,CASSKDRVGDGYTF,TGTGCCAGCAGCAAAGACAGGGTTGGGGATGGCTACACCTTC
TRBV6-5,TRBJ2-5,-,-,CASSYLQGGQETQYF,TGTGCCAGCAGTTACCTCCAGGGGGGTCAAGAGACCCAGTACTTC
TRBV6-1,TRBJ2-7,-,-,CASSEAGSSYEQYF,TGTGCCAGCAGTGAAGCGGGCAGTTCCTACGAGCAGTACTTC
TRBV6-5,TRBJ2-1,-,-,CASTTPGGSEQFF,TGTGCCAGCACTACACCTGGGGGGAGTGAGCAGTTCTTC
TRBV30,TRBJ1-1,-,-,CAWVRRKGGSNTEAFF,TGTGCCTGGGTGCGGCGGAAGGGGGGTTCGAACACTGAAGCTTTCTTT
TRBV24-1,TRBJ2-1,-,-,CATSARKFGGSSYNEQFF,TGTGCCACCAGTGCGCGAAAATTTGGGGGAAGCTCCTACAATGAGCAGTTCTTC
TRBV4-2,TRBJ2-7,-,-,CASSQGQGSIYEQYF,TGTGCCAGCAGCCAAGGGCAGGGGAGTATTTACGAGCAGTACTTC
TRBV9,TRBJ1-3,few,-,CASSVGGGGIYF,TGTGCCAGCAGCGTAGGAGGCGGGGGCATATATTTT
TRBV19,TRBJ2-3,once,-,CASSPLGGDTQYF,TGTGCCAGTTCCCCCCTAGGGGGAGATACGCAGTATTTT
TRBV28,TRBJ1-5,-,-,CASSFPGAGRQPQHF,TGTGCCAGCAGTTTCCCCGGGGCGGGGCGTCAGCCCCAGCATTTT
TRBV12-5,TRBJ2-7,-,TRBD2,CASGLVVAGAPSYYEQYF,TGTGCTAGTGGTTTGGTAGTGGCGGGAGCGCCAAGCTACTACGAGCAGTACTTC
TRBV28,TRBJ1-6,-,-,CASLRGRDNSPLHF,TGTGCCAGCCTACGAGGCAGGGATAATTCACCCCTCCACTTT
TRBV10-3,TRBJ1-3,-,-,CASRGSGNTIYF,TGTGCCTCTCGGGGGTCTGGAAACACCATATATTTT
TRBV18,TRBJ2-1,once,TRBD1,CASSNLTRRRQGASEQFF,TGTGCCAGCTCAAACCTTACTCGCCGGAGACAGGGGGCGAGTGAGCAGTTCTTC
TRBV7-7,TRBJ2-7,few,-,CASSSDPGSEQYF,TGTGCCAGCAGCTCGGACCCAGGTTCCGAGCAGTACTTC
TRBV20-1,TRBJ2-1,few,-,CSASKPSFQEQFF,TGCAGTGCTAGTAAGCCTAGCTTCCAGGAGCAGTTCTTC
TRBV2,TRBJ1-1,few,TRBD1,CASSGDREAFF,TGTGCCAGCAGCGGGGACAGGGAAGCTTTCTTT
TRBV25-1,TRBJ2-7,-,TRBD1,CASSESRQQGVNEQYF,TGTGCCAGCAGTGAATCCCGGCAGCAGGGGGTAAATGAGCAGTACTTC
TRBV5-1,TRBJ2-3,once,TRBD2,CASSLVPLADISTDTQYF,TGCGCCAGCAGCTTGGTGCCCCTAGCGGATATCAGCACAGATACGCAGTATTTT